The rows below give T cell receptor beta chains drawn from one sample of a study of cytomegalovirus exposure and HLA in healthy donors. Produced via immunoSEQ multiplex PCR; TCRdb's table is partial and in-frame only. The sample yields about 160,000 clones, under 80% seen once. The sequenced material came from PBMCs. The receptors stem from a woman in her thirties in good health and CMV-seronegative. Each CDR3 is given without its conserved first and last residue. Each record gives: V gene, J gene, CDR3 protein.

>TRBV4-1|TRBJ1-4
ASSKGDSLLELF
>TRBV2|TRBJ1-2
ASSKTGDYGYT
>TRBV5-1|TRBJ1-4
ASSADRGGEKLF
>TRBV9|TRBJ2-5
ASSVWSGQETQY
>TRBV7-2|TRBJ1-1
ASSLVRDDTEAF
>TRBV5-1|TRBJ1-1
ASSLDRLEAF
>TRBV7-9|TRBJ1-4
ASSARTGGDWGTNEKLF
>TRBV9|TRBJ2-4
ASSKTSGINIQY
>TRBV10-3|TRBJ2-5
AIRPGIKSQETQY
>TRBV18|TRBJ1-1
ASSLHRGLMNTEAF
>TRBV6-1|TRBJ2-5
ASSEGGRETQY
>TRBV6-1|TRBJ2-7
ASSERLNVAGAYYEQY
>TRBV30|TRBJ1-1
AWRKDREITEAF
>TRBV11-1|TRBJ1-6
ASSDRGRKDSPLH
>TRBV5-5|TRBJ1-3
ASSLLLAPRLGNTIY
>TRBV10-3|TRBJ1-1
AIRDRFDTEAF
>TRBV9|TRBJ1-3
ASSPAQGSGNTIY
>TRBV12-2|TRBJ1-1
ASRTSGQRGTEAF
>TRBV6-5|TRBJ2-7
ASSPYRQGEQY
>TRBV5-5|TRBJ2-7
ASSFSGEYEQY
>TRBV7-9|TRBJ2-1
ASSVSASGMIYNEQF
>TRBV4-1|TRBJ2-2
ASSQVAGGLRIGELF
>TRBV30|TRBJ1-2
AWKQVPPYGYT
>TRBV30|TRBJ1-5
AWSFSRQPDQPQH
>TRBV19|TRBJ1-5
ASSIEPGFKPQH
>TRBV5-4|TRBJ2-7
ASSLPGAGAYEQY
>TRBV5-8|TRBJ1-1
ASSLQGYTEAF
>TRBV27|TRBJ2-5
ASSSFGLAKEAQY
>TRBV5-1|TRBJ1-4
ASRLGTGFNEKLF
>TRBV28|TRBJ1-2
ASSSGAGDGYT
>TRBV6-1|TRBJ1-2
ASSEVSVRERFYGYT
>TRBV28|TRBJ2-2
ASLNRARSTGELF
>TRBV7-9|TRBJ1-5
ASSPGYQPQH
>TRBV19|TRBJ1-6
ASSPRGGTEPLH
>TRBV30|TRBJ1-1
AWCRGPNTEAF
>TRBV18|TRBJ1-4
ASSPGTGEILRL
>TRBV21-1|TRBJ1-1
ASSKREQGSRRDTEAF
>TRBV30|TRBJ1-1
AWSDQLGTGTTEAF
>TRBV7-8|TRBJ1-3
ASSYDRGGNTIY
>TRBV5-1|TRBJ1-2
ASGFSSNSNYGYT
>TRBV6-1|TRBJ1-2
ASSEGDRGNYGYT
>TRBV5-1|TRBJ2-3
ASSLEGGASSVDTQY
>TRBV7-9|TRBJ2-7
ASSLLTGPSYEQY
>TRBV28|TRBJ2-2
ASSGDSYTGELF
>TRBV21-1|TRBJ2-7
ASSTTSGGICFGEQY